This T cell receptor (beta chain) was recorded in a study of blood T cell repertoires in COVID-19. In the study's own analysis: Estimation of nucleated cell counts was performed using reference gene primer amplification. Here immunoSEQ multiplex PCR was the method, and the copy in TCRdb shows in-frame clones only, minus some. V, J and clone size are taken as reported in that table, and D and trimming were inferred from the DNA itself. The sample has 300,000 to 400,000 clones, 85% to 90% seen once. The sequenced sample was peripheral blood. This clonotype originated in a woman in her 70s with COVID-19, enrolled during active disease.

CDR3 bases: TGTGCCAGCAGCAAAGCGCTTTTTAGAAAAGGGGCACATAGCAATCAGCCCCAGCATTTT. Protein: CASSKALFRKGAHSNQPQHF. The chain links TRBV21-1 to TRBJ1-5; the table calls TRBD1, which could not be checked here. TRBV21-1 is a pseudogene. This CDR3 has 20 amino acids.